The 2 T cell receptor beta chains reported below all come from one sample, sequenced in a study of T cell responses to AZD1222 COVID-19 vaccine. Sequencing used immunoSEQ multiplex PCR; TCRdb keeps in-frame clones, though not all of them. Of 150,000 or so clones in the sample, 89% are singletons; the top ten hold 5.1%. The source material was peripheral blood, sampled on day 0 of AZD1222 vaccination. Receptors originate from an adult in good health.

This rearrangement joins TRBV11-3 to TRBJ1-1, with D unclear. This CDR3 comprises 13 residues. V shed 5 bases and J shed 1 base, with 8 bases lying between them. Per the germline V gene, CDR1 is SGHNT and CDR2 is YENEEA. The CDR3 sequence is CASSRGGNTEAFF. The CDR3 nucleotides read TGTGCCAGCAGCCGCGGAGGGAACACTGAAGCTTTCTTT.

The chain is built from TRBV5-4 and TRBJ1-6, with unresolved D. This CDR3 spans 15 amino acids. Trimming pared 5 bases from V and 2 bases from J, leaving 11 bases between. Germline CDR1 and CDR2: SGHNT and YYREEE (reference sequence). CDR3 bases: TGTGCCAGCAGTCCTGCACAGACCTATAATTCACCCCTCCACTTT. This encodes CASSPAQTYNSPLHF.